This TCR beta chain was identified in a study of neoadjuvant anti-PD-1 for oral cavity cancer. Study outcomes and limitations: Higher pretreatment Treg/Th17 ratios tracked higher pretreatment blood clonality.

Assay used: immunoSEQ multiplex PCR; TCRdb lists only in-frame clones, some missing. In the table there are around 12,000 clones, more than 60% of which are singletons. Patients were newly diagnosed with stage II-IVA oral cavity squamous cell carcinoma without prior systemic or radiation treatment. Comment on this clone: What it binds is not known.

This CDR3 is 17 amino acids long. Germline CDR1 reads MNHEY; CDR2 reads SMNVEV (reference sequence). The V end was cut by 6 bases, the J end by 9 bases, with 27 bases between. V is TRBV27 and J is TRBJ2-1, with D tentatively TRBD2 (10 bases). The sample consisted of PBMCs, taken before nivolumab (anti-PD-1) treatment. The clonotype was recovered from a person aged 40 to 85 with oral cavity squamous cell carcinoma. The CDR3 reads CASSPFIASGGQGEQFF. CDR3 sequence (DNA): TGTGCCAGCAGCCCATTTATAGCTAGCGGGGGACAGGGTGAGCAGTTCTTC.